This TCR beta chain came from a study of blood T cell repertoires in COVID-19. Study-level information: Acute-phase and convalescent COVID-19 samples originated in the United States, Italy and Spain. The cDNA or gDNA used as material had been derived from T cells, B-cell-depleted T cells, or PBMCs.

Original analysis: Nucleated cell number was recorded as an estimate derived from reference gene primer amplification. Profiling relied on immunoSEQ multiplex PCR, and the TCRdb table lists in-frame clones only, not all of them. V, J and clone size were drawn from that table, and D and trimming were deduced from the DNA. The sample has 130,000 to 150,000 clones, roughly four fifths seen once. This CDR3 spans 16 amino acids. Losses at the gene ends were 2 bases for V and 4 bases for J; bases not matched to a gene: 2. Germline lookup yields CDR1 KGHSH and CDR2 LQKENI. The material sequenced was peripheral blood. The TCR was taken from a woman older than 75 with acute or convalescent COVID-19. The J gene is TRBJ1-6, the V gene TRBV18, with TRBD1 identical over 10 bases. CDR3 DNA: TGTGCCAGCTCACCAGGGGACAGGGGTTATAATTCACCCCTCCACTTT. It specifies CASSPGDRGYNSPLHF. The whole variable domain, remainder taken from reference TRBV18 and TRBJ1-6, is NAGVMQNPRHLVRRRGQEARLRCSPMKGHSHVYWYRQLPEEGLKFMVYLQKENIIDESGMPKERFSAEFPKEGPSILRIQQVVRGDSAAYFCASSPGDRGYNSPLHFGNGTRLTVT.